The sequence of this TCR beta chain was determined in a study of blood T cell dynamics during melanoma immunotherapy (TCRdb year 2020). Regarding the complete study: The patients had metastatic melanoma and were given first-line pembrolizumab or nivolumab plus ipilimumab as standard of care in the United Kingdom. To find early correlates of response, the study profiled the peripheral T cell receptor repertoires of patients with metastatic melanoma both before and after one cycle of checkpoint inhibitor therapy. The training cohort consisted of consecutive patients, while an additional independent group of patients from the same centre was pooled to form an external validation set. Beyond this particular receptor, the publication reports: The relatively small sample size was recognized as a factor that could limit how well the results generalize. Among sorted CD8+ subsets, TIE cells showed the highest similarity to cfDNA CDR3 sequences and the highest clonality, suggesting active turnover with convergence on dominant clones. The study was unable to establish whether the T cell clones driving the repertoire changes were melanoma-specific or instead reflected general immune activation.

In regard to this clone: The antigen it binds to is not known. Within one base of it there is no much larger clone, and no base qualities were kept.

This sample's time point label indicates: week 3, after first cycle of checkpoint inhibitor. Blood samples were taken at two points: before treatment (T0) and at week 3 (W3), which came after the first cycle of checkpoint blockade. Except for a couple of patients with rapid clinical progression, response was assessed 12 weeks after the first infusion by RECIST 1.1; disease control meant complete response, partial response or stable disease. Patients were excluded for prior systemic cancer treatment, concomitant immunosuppressant therapy or synchronous other active malignancies. In six patients, three with progression and three with disease control, sorted CD8+ memory and naive T cell subsets were sequenced at T0 and W3. Lymphoprep and SepMate tubes were used to isolate PBMC from blood, and red cell lysis was then performed. QIAamp DNA Blood Mini kits were used to extract DNA from both PBMC and sorted T cell subsets. CD8+ T cell subsets were sorted live on a FACSAria III cytometer and then frozen prior to DNA extraction. For flow cytometry, fresh PBMC were kept at 4 degrees C in PBS with roughly 1.9% fetal bovine serum and analyzed within 25 hours.

The germline V gene (reference sequence) supplies CDR1 LNHDA and CDR2 SQIVND. The CDR3 sequence holds 14 residues, the cysteine and phenylalanine included. Of all the DNA, just the CDR3 is kept, 42 bases in frame from base 1. At the junction V is shortened by 5 bases and J by 2 bases; bases outside the gene matches: 5. All DNA extracted from each sorted CD8+ T cell subset was loaded into the assay. TCR beta CDR3 sequences were amplified from genomic DNA using the immunoSEQ TCRb Assay kit according to manufacturer instructions. The KAPA Library Quantification Kit for Illumina platforms was used to quantify the pooled libraries by qPCR. Sequencing of the pooled libraries was done on an Illumina NextSeq 500, with clustering at about 0.6-1.1 pM. Per the authors' processing: Analysis of the TCR data relied on immunoSEQ ANALYZER and the R LymphoSeq package. A rearrangement efficiency score was calculated as productive divided by the sum of productive and non-productive CDR3 sequences. Clonality was measured with the Gini coefficient and diversity with the Renyi index at alpha=1, and both measures were compared pairwise between timepoints within each patient. In LymphoSeq, clonal relatedness was computed using an edit distance of 3, and repertoire similarity was computed using the Bhattacharyya coefficient. To classify response, a linear discriminant analysis based on week-3 changes in clonality and diversity was built using the R MASS and caret packages. TCRdb retrieved this table from immuneACCESS and kept in-frame rearrangements only. Not all clones are present; in checked studies, unresolved V genes account for under half, and no reason is known for the remainder. V, J and clone size were drawn from that table, and D and trimming were deduced from the DNA. The table for this sample lists over 10,000 clones; approximately 90% of them were counted only once. The top ten constitute roughly 0.19% of the sample.

Recombination joined TRBV19 with TRBJ2-5; TRBD1 matches 7 bases in the middle. The sample here was effector memory CD8+ T cells from blood, taken from a patient treated with checkpoint blockade. This TCR derives from a human donor with melanoma. The sequenced DNA is TGTGCCAGTAGTGCCGGGACAGTTCAAGAGACCCAGTACTTC. Its protein reads: CASSAGTVQETQYF.